A selection of T cell receptor beta chains follows, all from one sample in a study of CD8+ T cells in alopecia areata. Some clones are missing from TCRdb's copy, which holds only in-frame ones; the method was immunoSEQ multiplex PCR. The repertoire consists of some 51,000 clones, with roughly 96% occurring once and the leading ten covering approximately 24%. Material: CD8+ T cells sorted from blood, obtained at week 0. The receptors here all came from a human donor with alopecia areata. Each CDR3 is given with its conserved first and last residue. D genes are given only for firm matches. The listing skips clone size in some rows; elsewhere it reads once, few, many or a size class.

abundance	d_gene	v_gene	j_gene	CDR3aa	CDR3nt
-	-	TRBV7-9	TRBJ2-5	CASSLGSTLIQETQYF	TGTGCCAGCAGTCTCGGGTCGACCCTGATCCAAGAGACCCAGTACTTC
-	TRBD2	TRBV19	TRBJ2-1	CASSMTSGNSYNEQFF	TGTGCCAGTAGTATGACTAGCGGGAACTCCTACAATGAGCAGTTCTTC
-	-	TRBV4-2	TRBJ2-5	CASSQDFVGGVRETQYF	TGTGCCAGCAGCCAAGATTTTGTGGGGGGCGTTAGGGAGACCCAGTACTTC
once	-	TRBV4-1	TRBJ2-7	CASSQELTREQYF	TGCGCCAGCAGCCAAGAACTGACGAGGGAGCAGTACTTC
-	-	TRBV7-2	TRBJ2-3	CASSSGSPDTQYF	TGTGCCAGCAGCTCGGGGTCCCCAGATACGCAGTATTTT
-	-	TRBV6-5	TRBJ2-2	CASSRVREELFF	TGTGCCAGCAGCAGGGTACGAGAGGAGCTGTTTTTT
-	TRBD1	TRBV29-1	TRBJ1-2	CSVEDWTGVNYGYTF	TGCAGCGTTGAAGATTGGACAGGGGTAAACTATGGCTACACCTTC
-	TRBD2	TRBV19	TRBJ2-3	CASSQTSGDVDTQYF	TGTGCCAGTAGTCAAACTAGCGGGGACGTAGATACGCAGTATTTT
-	-	TRBV27	TRBJ2-3	CASSLFAGFETDTQYF	TGTGCCAGCAGTTTATTTGCGGGGTTTGAGACAGATACGCAGTATTTT
-	TRBD2	TRBV27	TRBJ2-1	CASSLYGGGFGNEQFF	TGTGCCAGCAGTCTTTACGGGGGGGGCTTTGGAAATGAGCAGTTCTTC
-	-	TRBV28	TRBJ1-1	CASSLEMAEAFF	TGTGCCAGCAGTTTAGAAATGGCTGAAGCTTTCTTT
-	-	TRBV27	TRBJ2-1	CASSFSGINEQFF	TGTGCCAGCAGTTTCTCAGGGATCAATGAGCAGTTCTTC